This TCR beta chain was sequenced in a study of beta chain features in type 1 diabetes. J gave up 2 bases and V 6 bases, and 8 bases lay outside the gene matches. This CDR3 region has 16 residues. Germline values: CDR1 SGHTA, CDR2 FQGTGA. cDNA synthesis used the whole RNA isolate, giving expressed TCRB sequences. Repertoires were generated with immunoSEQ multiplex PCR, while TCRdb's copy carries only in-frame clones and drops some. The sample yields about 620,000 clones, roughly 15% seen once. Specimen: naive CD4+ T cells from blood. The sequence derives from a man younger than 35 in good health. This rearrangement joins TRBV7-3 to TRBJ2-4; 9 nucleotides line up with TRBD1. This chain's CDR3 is CASRPGTGFSKNIQYF. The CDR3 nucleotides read TGTGCCAGCAGACCCGGGACAGGGTTCTCCAAAAACATTCAGTACTTC.